The sequence of this TCR beta chain was determined in a study of T cell repertoires in cytomegalovirus infection. Study-level information: Researchers turned to recently identified HLA-C-restricted CMV epitopes as well as well-studied HLA-B-restricted ones. A matching HLA type, together with CMV infection, was signaled by public TCR beta signatures.

TCRdb reprocessed the reads with MiXCR, giving one entry per CDR3 protein. The top ten hold about an eighth of the sample, which has 300,000 or so distinct CDR3 sequences, 20% to 30% seen once. The CDR3 is 13 amino acids. The germline V gene has CDR1 LNHNV and CDR2 YYDKDF (reference sequence). V was trimmed by 1 base and J by 3 bases, leaving 6 bases between them. In its sample, this clonotype was seen a few times. No antigen is known for it. The specimen was cultured PBMCs, collected from culture after CMV antigen stimulation. The genes are TRBV15 and TRBJ2-5; D unresolved. The receptor comes from a human donor in good health (CMV status not recorded). Some clones in this sample may be carry-over from other donors' samples. The chain's CDR3 is CATSRGSKETQYF. The CDR3 nucleotides are TGTGCCACCAGCAGAGGGTCGAAAGAGACCCAGTACTTC. The full variable domain, in which reference TRBV15 and TRBJ2-5 provide the parts outside the CDR3, is DAMVIQNPRYQVTQFGKPVTLSCSQTLNHNVMYWYQQKSSQAPKLLFHYYDKDFNNEADTPDNFQSRRPNTSFCFLDIRSPGLGDTAMYLCATSRGSKETQYFGPGTRLLVL.